The 15 T cell receptor beta chains given below trace back to one sample, sequenced in a study of blood T cell repertoires in COVID-19 (TCRdb year 2020). Library creation used the immunoSEQ multiplex PCR assay. TCRdb limited this immuneACCESS table to in-frame rearrangements with V and J called. A share of clones is missing; checked studies link under half to unresolved V genes, and the rest is unexplained. The sample includes over 100,000 clones, with approximately 90% observed a single time. The ten largest make up around 1.1% of the sample. The sample comprised peripheral blood. The receptors originated from a human donor in a cohort sampled during active COVID-19.

This clone was seen a single time. This rearrangement joins TRBV28 to TRBJ2-5; D is unresolved. Trimming pared 4 bases from V and 3 bases from J, leaving 6 bases between. There are 12 residues in the CDR3. Per the germline V gene, CDR1 is MDHEN and CDR2 is SYDVKM. Here the CDR3 reads CASSSPKETQYF. The CDR3 nucleotides are TGTGCCAGCAGTTCCCCAAAAGAGACCCAGTACTTC. The entire variable domain, with the rest obtained from reference TRBV28 and TRBJ2-5, is as follows: DVKVTQSSRYLVKRTGEKVFLECVQDMDHENMFWYRQDPGLGLRLIYFSYDVKMKEKGDIPEGYSVSREKKERFSLILESASTNQTSMYLCASSSPKETQYFGPGTRLLVL.

The chain joins TRBV15 to TRBJ2-5, with D uncertain. The CDR3 has 13 amino acids. Germline loops: CDR1 LNHNV, CDR2 YYDKDF (reference sequence). With 5 bases removed from V and 5 bases from J, the gap between germline ends came to 12 bases. The CDR3 region has the DNA TGTGCCACCAGCTTGGCCCCCCAGGAGACCCAGTACTTC. Its translation: CATSLAPQETQYF.

This chain joins TRBV6-5 and TRBJ1-2; the match to TRBD1 covers 7 bases. The germline V gene has CDR1 MNHEY and CDR2 SVGAGI. CDR3 size: 15 residues. Trimming cost V 10 bases and J 0 bases; bases outside gene matches: 11. The CDR3 DNA reads as TGTGCCACATACCGGGGACAGACTTCTAACTATGGCTACACCTTC. Translation: CATYRGQTSNYGYTF.

In regard to this clone: One end of the junction fails to match germline, which may point to a read error. The chain employs TRBV3-1 (or the pseudogene TRBV3-2) and TRBJ1-1, with D possibly matching TRBD1 (6 bases). Germline CDR1 and CDR2: LGHDT and YNNKEL (reference sequence). There are 11 residues in the CDR3. The CDR3 is CASQGNTEALF. The CDR3 DNA is TGTGCCAGCCAGGGGAACACTGAAGCTCTCTTT.

The chain links TRBV28 to TRBJ1-1; D not certain. CDR3 length equals 15 residues. The germline CDR1 and CDR2 sequences are MDHEN and SYDVKM. V lost 6 bases to trimming and J lost 1 base, with 15 bases between them. The CDR3 loop is CASSPTGEGNTEAFF. In DNA form, the CDR3 reads TGTGCCAGCAGCCCTACTGGGGAGGGGAACACTGAAGCTTTCTTT.

The CDR3: CASSLGTATWGYTF. The CDR3 DNA reads as TGCGCCAGCAGCTTAGGGACAGCGACTTGGGGCTACACCTTC. The chain couples TRBV5-1 to TRBJ1-2, with 7 bases that match TRBD1. CDR3 length: 14 amino acids. Germline V gene sequence: CDR1 SGHRS, CDR2 YFSETQ. After removal of 2 bases from V and 8 bases from J, the junction contained 9 bases not matched to a gene.

CDR3 sequence: CASSTSGVGNTIYF. CDR3 DNA sequence: TGTGCCAGTAGTACCTCAGGGGTCGGAAACACCATATATTTT. This sequence joins TRBV19 and TRBJ1-3; possible D gene TRBD1, 6 bases. Germline CDR1 is LNHDA and CDR2 is SQIVND (reference sequence). The CDR3 covers 14 residues. Trimming left V 4 bases short and J 4 bases short, with 11 bases between.

The chain carries TRBV6-5 and TRBJ1-1, with D tentatively TRBD1 (5 bases). This CDR3 has 11 amino acids. Germline CDR1 and CDR2: MNHEY and SVGAGI. V dropped 6 bases and J dropped 8 bases, with 10 bases sitting between them. CDR3 in amino acids: CASSRNREAFF. CDR3 coding DNA: TGTGCCAGCAGCCGGAACAGGGAAGCTTTCTTT.

V is TRBV7-2 and J is TRBJ2-3; TRBD1 is a possible D gene (6 bases). The V gene lost 0 bases and the J gene lost 6 bases, with 13 bases spanning the gap. Germline assignment: CDR1 SGHTA and CDR2 FQGNSA. This CDR3 contains 15 residues. The DNA of the CDR3 is TGTGCCAGCAGCTTAGCTCTTGTAGGGGGTGATACGCAGTATTTT. This sequence encodes CASSLALVGGDTQYF.

The V and J genes are TRBV6-2 or TRBV6-3 and TRBJ1-2, with D possibly matching TRBD1 (5 bases). The germline V and J ends were trimmed by 0 bases and 4 bases, with 12 bases remaining between them. CDR1 is MNHEY, CDR2 SVGEGT, per germline. The CDR3 consists of 15 residues. The CDR3 DNA sequence: TGTGCCAGCAGTTACTCCAGGGAGGCGGGCTATGGCTACACCTTC. Protein product: CASSYSREAGYGYTF.

This sequence joins TRBV5-1 and TRBJ2-2; 9 nucleotides align to TRBD1. Trimming cost V 4 bases and J 4 bases; bases outside gene matches: 14. The CDR3 extends over 18 amino acids. Germline loops: CDR1 SGHRS, CDR2 YFSETQ. The CDR3 reads CASSEGTGRPRGTGELFF. The CDR3 DNA reads as TGCGCCAGCAGCGAAGGGACAGGGCGTCCCCGAGGCACCGGGGAGCTGTTTTTT.

V gene TRBV13 combines with J gene TRBJ2-1; 7 nucleotides match TRBD1. The CDR3 is 16 amino acids. Germline trimming cut 0 bases from V and 0 bases from J; bases unmatched to any gene: 2. Per the germline V gene, CDR1 is PRHDT and CDR2 is FYEKMQ (reference sequence). CDR3 DNA: TGTGCCAGCAGCTTAGGACAGGGGTTCTCCTACAATGAGCAGTTCTTC. Protein sequence: CASSLGQGFSYNEQFF.

This sequence joins TRBV9 and TRBJ2-3, with D possibly being TRBD1 (7 bases). Per the germline V gene, CDR1 is SGDLS and CDR2 is YYNGEE. There are 15 residues in the CDR3. Trimming took 3 bases from V and 6 from J, leaving 17 bases between them. The CDR3 coding sequence is TGTGCCAGCAGCGCCCGGGCAGGGGGGTTGGATACGCAGTATTTT. It codes for CASSARAGGLDTQYF.

The chain has TRBV9 and TRBJ2-3, with D possibly matching TRBD1 (6 bases). Germline CDR1 and CDR2: SGDLS and YYNGEE. CDR3 length: 17 amino acids. V shed 1 base and J shed 2 bases, with 17 bases lying between them. The CDR3: CASSVRQGTTPTDTQYF. The CDR3 DNA reads TGTGCCAGCAGCGTACGGCAGGGGACCACCCCCACAGATACGCAGTATTTT. Supplemented by reference TRBV9 and TRBJ2-3, the full variable domain reads DSGVTQTPKHLITATGQRVTLRCSPRSGDLSVYWYQQSLDQGLQFLIQYYNGEERAKGNILERFSAQQFPDLHSELNLSSLELGDSALYFCASSVRQGTTPTDTQYFGPGTRLTVL.

In DNA, the CDR3 is TGCAGCGGGGGGGCGGGAGTCAAGCAGTTCTTC. Protein: CSGGAGVKQFF. The chain employs TRBV29-1 and TRBJ2-1, with a weak D call TRBD2 (7 bases). Germline CDR1 reads SQVTM; CDR2 reads ANQGSEA. The CDR3 is 11 amino acids. V lost 7 bases, J lost 11 bases, and 15 bases lay in between.